The 27 T cell receptor beta chains below come from one sample, sequenced in a study of blood T cell repertoires in COVID-19. Some clones are missing from TCRdb's copy, which holds only in-frame ones; the method was immunoSEQ multiplex PCR. The sample contains about 200,000 clones, more than 85% of which appear only once. Sequencing input: peripheral blood. These receptors were taken from a man in his forties with active or convalescent COVID-19.

This clone was counted only a few times. This chain links TRBV3-1 (or the pseudogene TRBV3-2) with TRBJ1-1; tentatively, D is TRBD1 (6 bases). V shed 6 bases and J shed 5 bases, with 19 bases lying between them. The CDR3 runs 15 residues. Germline CDR1 LGHDT, CDR2 YNNKEL (reference sequence). The CDR3 DNA is TGTGCCAGCAGACCAAGTGGGCAGGGGAGAACTGAAGCTTTCTTT. Translation gives CASRPSGQGRTEAFF.

The rearrangement links TRBV6-5 to TRBJ1-4, with a weak D call TRBD1 (6 bases). CDR3 length equals 14 residues. Germline CDR1 and CDR2: MNHEY and SVGAGI. V gave up 6 bases and J gave up 2 bases, with 10 bases separating them. CDR3 DNA sequence: TGTGCCAGCAGCGACAGGATTACTAATGAAAAACTGTTTTTT. This sequence encodes CASSDRITNEKLFF.

The chain employs TRBV27 and TRBJ2-5; tentative D call: TRBD2 (6 bases). Germline assignment: CDR1 MNHEY and CDR2 SMNVEV (reference sequence). The CDR3 sequence is 14 residues long. V dropped 6 bases and J dropped 5 bases, with 16 bases sitting between them. The CDR3 DNA is TGTGCCAGCAGACCCATACTAGCCGCCGAGACCCAGTACTTC. It is translated as CASRPILAAETQYF.

The rearrangement uses TRBV10-3 and TRBJ2-7; D is perhaps TRBD1 (5 bases). Germline assignment: CDR1 ENHRY and CDR2 SYGVKD. The CDR3 sequence is 15 residues long. Trimming cost V 4 bases and J 4 bases, with 17 bases left between them. Written as DNA, the CDR3 is TGTGCCATCAGTGCCCCTACAGGTTTGATGTACGAGCAGTACTTC. This sequence encodes CAISAPTGLMYEQYF.

About this clone: Within the sample, other DNA sequences also encode this same CDR3. The gene calls are TRBV27 and TRBJ1-1, with D perhaps TRBD1 (5 bases). Germline lookup yields CDR1 MNHEY and CDR2 SMNVEV (reference sequence). The CDR3 length is 13 residues. V lost 3 bases and J 3 bases, leaving 8 bases between the germline ends. CDR3 region: CASSFSGYTEAFF. The DNA for the CDR3 is TGTGCCAGCAGTTTTTCAGGGTACACTGAAGCTTTCTTT.

This chain links TRBV19 with TRBJ1-5; the match to TRBD1 covers 12 bases. This CDR3 is built from 15 residues. V trimming: 4 bases; J trimming: 6 bases; junction bases outside the gene matches: 4. Germline V gene lookup returns CDR1 LNHDA and CDR2 SQIVND (reference sequence). CDR3 DNA: TGTGCCAGTAGTACGGGACAGGGGGCAACTCAGCCCCAGCATTTT. This encodes CASSTGQGATQPQHF.

The V call is TRBV5-1, the J call TRBJ2-5; the D is unclear. The CDR3 consists of 12 residues. V was pared by 4 bases and J by 2 bases, with 6 bases between. CDR1 SGHRS and CDR2 YFSETQ come from the germline V gene. In DNA form, the CDR3 reads TGCGCCAGCAGCCCGCGACAAGAGACCCAGTACTTC. Its translation is CASSPRQETQYF.

The genes are TRBV27 and TRBJ1-4, with D uncertain. The CDR3 has 15 residues. The V end was cut by 6 bases, the J end by 0 bases, with 11 bases between. Per the germline V gene, CDR1 is MNHEY and CDR2 is SMNVEV (reference sequence). CDR3 sequence: CASSPSLATNEKLFF. In DNA form, the CDR3 reads TGTGCCAGCAGCCCTTCCTTAGCAACTAATGAAAAACTGTTTTTT.

V gene TRBV19 combines with J gene TRBJ1-5; 9 bases match TRBD1. The CDR3 extends over 16 amino acids. Trimming at V came to 5 bases and at J to 4 bases, leaving 9 bases not matched to a gene. Germline CDR1 is LNHDA and CDR2 is SQIVND (reference sequence). This CDR3 reads CASSSTGQGLNQPQHF. The DNA for the CDR3 is TGTGCCAGTAGTTCCACGGGACAGGGCCTAAATCAGCCCCAGCATTTT.

The V gene is TRBV9, the J gene TRBJ2-3; 7 bases are a match to TRBD2. This CDR3 is built from 14 residues. V dropped 4 bases and J dropped 9; count of bases not matched to a gene: 11. Looked up from germline, CDR1 is SGDLS and CDR2 is YYNGEE. The CDR3 protein is CASSPQPTGGTQYF. The CDR3 bases are TGTGCCAGCAGCCCCCAACCAACGGGGGGAACGCAGTATTTT.

On this clone: Other DNA sequences within the sample encode an identical CDR3. The genes are TRBV27 and TRBJ2-7, with 8 nucleotides matching TRBD1. This CDR3 spans 13 amino acids. V shed 5 bases, J shed 3 bases, and the junction held 3 bases outside the gene matches. The germline CDR1 and CDR2 sequences are MNHEY and SMNVEV (reference sequence). DNA of the CDR3: TGTGCCAGCAGTCTAGGGACAGGCTACGAGCAGTACTTC. Its protein is CASSLGTGYEQYF.

The CDR3 sequence is CASSIGAGLGNQPQHF. The CDR3 nucleotides read TGTGCCAGTAGTATAGGGGCGGGGTTGGGCAATCAGCCCCAGCATTTT. The V and J genes are TRBV19 and TRBJ1-5, with no clear D. Trimming shortened V by 1 base and J by 2 bases, and 12 bases separated the two germline ends. The CDR3 is 16 amino acids. Germline-derived CDR1 and CDR2 are LNHDA and SQIVND (reference sequence).

V usage is TRBV4-1 and J usage is TRBJ2-7; 10 nucleotides agree with TRBD1. The length of the CDR3 is 15 residues. V trimming: 4 bases; J trimming: 3 bases; junction bases outside the gene matches: 6. Germline loops: CDR1 MGHRA, CDR2 YSYEKL. The CDR3 DNA follows: TGCGCCAGCAGCCCGCCGGGACAGGGGATCTACGAGCAGTACTTC. Translation: CASSPPGQGIYEQYF.

The V and J genes are TRBV5-4 and TRBJ1-4; 8 positions match TRBD1. V trimming: 3 bases; J trimming: 5 bases; junction bases outside the gene matches: 6. CDR3 length: 15 amino acids. Germline V gene data show CDR1 as SGHNT and CDR2 as YYREEE (reference sequence). The chain's CDR3 is CASSSSGGRNEKLFF. DNA of the CDR3: TGTGCCAGCAGCTCATCAGGGGGCAGAAATGAAAAACTGTTTTTT.

As DNA, the CDR3 is TGCGCCAGCAGCCAAGAACGGGGGAATCAGCCCCAGCATTTT. This sequence encodes CASSQERGNQPQHF. The rearrangement joins TRBV4-1 to TRBJ1-5, with a weak D call TRBD1 (5 bases). The CDR3 sequence is 14 residues long. The germline V gene has CDR1 MGHRA and CDR2 YSYEKL. V dropped 0 bases and J dropped 4 bases, with 7 bases sitting between them.

This clone was seen a handful of times. V usage is TRBV5-5 and J usage is TRBJ1-1; a possible D gene is TRBD1 (5 bases). The CDR3 covers 13 residues. V was cut by 1 base and J by 7 bases, with 11 bases left in between. Germline lookup yields CDR1 SGHKS and CDR2 YYEKEE (reference sequence). In DNA, the CDR3 is TGTGCCAGCAGCTTGTCAGGGCTAGGTGAAGCTTTCTTT. Translating it yields CASSLSGLGEAFF.

This clone was seen once. The rearrangement joins TRBV27 to TRBJ2-1, with a tentative D call TRBD2 (6 bases). Germline V CDR1 and CDR2: MNHEY, SMNVEV (reference sequence). V lost 0 bases and J 4 bases, leaving 19 bases between the germline ends. This CDR3 has 18 amino acids. CDR3 sequence: CASSLSRGSAGNYNEQFF. The DNA of the CDR3 is TGTGCCAGCAGTTTATCCCGGGGATCGGCGGGGAATTACAATGAGCAGTTCTTC.

The chain employs TRBV28 and TRBJ2-7; tentatively, D is TRBD2 (5 bases). Germline values: CDR1 MDHEN, CDR2 SYDVKM. The germline V and J ends were trimmed by 3 bases and 3 bases, with 15 bases remaining between them. CDR3 length equals 15 residues. CDR3 sequence reads: CASSFGQRIHYEQYF. The CDR3 coding sequence is TGTGCCAGCAGTTTTGGTCAGCGGATACACTACGAGCAGTACTTC.

The chain uses TRBV27 and TRBJ1-2; 8 nucleotides agree with TRBD1. CDR1 is MNHEY and CDR2 is SMNVEV in the germline V gene (reference sequence). J gave up 8 bases and V 2 bases, and 4 bases lay outside the gene matches. The CDR3 is 13 amino acids. The CDR3 spells CASSLQGAPGYTF. The CDR3 coding sequence is TGTGCCAGCAGTTTACAGGGGGCGCCGGGCTACACCTTC.

V is TRBV27 and J is TRBJ2-2; 13 bases are a match to TRBD2. The CDR3 is 16 residues long. CDR1 MNHEY and CDR2 SMNVEV come from the germline V gene (reference sequence). V lost 6 bases to trimming and J lost 6 bases; unmatched junction nucleotides: 7. CDR3 DNA sequence: TGTGCCAGCAGACTAGCGGGGGGGCCGGTCGCCGGGGAGCTGTTTTTT. Residues: CASRLAGGPVAGELFF.

J is TRBJ2-7 and V is TRBV27, with D tentatively TRBD1 (5 bases). CDR1 is MNHEY and CDR2 is SMNVEV in the germline V gene (reference sequence). The CDR3 length is 15 residues. The V end lost 5 bases, the J end lost 0 bases, and 14 bases lay between the germline ends. DNA of the CDR3: TGTGCCAGCAGTCCGTTGACAGTTCTCTCCTACGAGCAGTACTTC. Encoded protein: CASSPLTVLSYEQYF.

This clone was recorded a few times. J is TRBJ2-7 and V is TRBV19; D possibly corresponds to TRBD1 (6 bases). CDR1 LNHDA and CDR2 SQIVND come from the germline V gene (reference sequence). Trimming stripped 5 bases from V and 2 bases from J, with 13 bases between. The CDR3 is 14 amino acids. CDR3 residues: CASSSGTRAYEQYF. DNA of the CDR3: TGTGCCAGTAGTTCCGGGACAAGGGCCTACGAGCAGTACTTC.

The J gene is TRBJ2-7, the V gene TRBV12-3 or TRBV12-4; a possible D gene is TRBD2 (6 bases). This CDR3 spans 13 amino acids. Trimming took off 7 bases at V and 5 bases at J, with 15 bases between the two ends. Here the CDR3 DNA reads TGTGCCAGCACCCGACTAGTCATAAACGAGCAGTACTTC. Protein: CASTRLVINEQYF.

The rearrangement uses TRBV5-1 and TRBJ2-3, with 9 bases that match TRBD2. The CDR3 is made up of 15 amino acids. Trimming took 4 bases from V and 4 from J; bases not matched to a gene: 7. Looked up from germline, CDR1 is SGHRS and CDR2 is YFSETQ. The CDR3 reads CASSPFSGSPDTQYF. The CDR3 DNA reads TGCGCCAGCAGCCCCTTTAGCGGGAGTCCAGATACGCAGTATTTT.

V gene TRBV5-4 combines with J gene TRBJ1-5, with no clear D. Deletions cut 0 bases from V and 5 bases from J, with 6 bases between. The CDR3 runs 13 residues. The germline gives CDR1 SGHNT, CDR2 YYREEE (reference sequence). CDR3 residues: CASSLGIDQPQHF. The DNA for the CDR3 is TGTGCCAGCAGCTTGGGAATAGATCAGCCCCAGCATTTT.

J is TRBJ1-4 and V is TRBV29-1; 10 positions match TRBD1. Germline V gene lookup returns CDR1 SQVTM and CDR2 ANQGSEA. The junction had 7 bases not matched to a gene; V was cut back by 7 bases and J by 11 bases. The CDR3 consists of 12 residues. CDR3 sequence reads: CSARTGGGKLFF. The CDR3, as DNA: TGCAGCGCCCGGACAGGGGGGGGCAAACTGTTTTTT.

The gene calls are TRBV9 and TRBJ1-2; 9 bases map to TRBD1. Per the germline V gene, CDR1 is SGDLS and CDR2 is YYNGEE. With 4 bases clipped from V and 10 bases from J, the junction kept 8 bases outside the gene matches. The CDR3 is 13 residues long. In DNA form, the CDR3 reads TGTGCCAGCAGCCCCGGGACAGGGTGGGCCTACACCTTC. This codes for CASSPGTGWAYTF.